This TCR beta chain was sequenced for a study of blood T cell repertoires in COVID-19. Across the study: PBMCs, B-cell-depleted T cells, or T cells provided the cDNA or gDNA that made up the material.

Cohorts were assigned according to the clinical history that participants reported. The CDR3 length is 15 residues. Germline V gene sequence: CDR1 LNHDA, CDR2 SQIVND (reference sequence). Trimming cost V 4 bases and J 0 bases; bases outside gene matches: 3. Per the original data handling: Quantification of nucleated cells was approximated via reference gene primer amplification. Here immunoSEQ multiplex PCR was the method, and the copy in TCRdb shows in-frame clones only, minus some. The V and J calls and the clone size are those of that table, but D and trimming were determined from the DNA. The profile covers around 250,000 clones, with around 84% appearing a single time and 1.6% taken by the ten largest.

Sequencing used PBMCs or T cells enriched from blood (not recorded which). The sequence was collected from a woman between 50 and 59 years old who had recovered from COVID-19. The J gene is TRBJ2-7, the V gene TRBV19, with TRBD1 identical over 10 bases. The CDR3 protein is CASSRGQGPSYEQYF. Written as DNA, the CDR3 is TGTGCCAGTAGTAGGGGACAGGGGCCCTCCTACGAGCAGTACTTC.